Listed here are 23 T cell receptor beta chains from one sample, sequenced in a study of control samples from healthy donors and cancer patients. TCRdb's table, derived via immunoSEQ multiplex PCR, lists solely in-frame clones and lacks some. The sample shows 95,000 to 150,000 clones, approximately 84% of them seen only once. Sequenced material: blood. These receptors were taken from a man in his late teens or twenties in good health.

This chain uses TRBV6-4 with TRBJ2-6, with D perhaps assigned TRBD1 or TRBD2 (7 bases each). CDR1 and CDR2 (germline): MRHNA, SNTAGT. The length of the CDR3 is 18 residues. V was trimmed by 8 bases and J by 2 bases, leaving 22 bases between them. CDR3 coding DNA: TGTGCCAGCTCCCCCACCAGACAGGGAGGGACTGGGGCCAACGTCCTGACTTTC. Residues: CASSPTRQGGTGANVLTF.

The V gene is TRBV6-4, the J gene TRBJ1-1, with D perhaps TRBD1 (6 bases). The CDR3 has 14 residues. Germline CDR1 is MRHNA and CDR2 is SNTAGT. V was cut by 2 bases and J by 2 bases, with 9 bases left in between. The CDR3 loop reads CASSDGQRNTEAFF. As DNA, the CDR3 is TGTGCCAGCAGTGACGGACAGAGAAACACTGAAGCTTTCTTT.

This clone has more than one count but fewer than ten. CDR3 loop: CASSIRVQVGYNEQFF. The DNA for the CDR3 is TGTGCCAGCAGCATTAGGGTCCAGGTGGGGTACAATGAGCAGTTCTTC. The chain uses TRBV13 and TRBJ2-1, with D unresolved. V was cut by 5 bases and J by 4 bases, with 18 bases left in between. CDR3 length: 16 residues. The V gene's germline CDR1 is PRHDT and CDR2 FYEKMQ (reference sequence).

This chain connects TRBV6-5 to TRBJ1-3, with TRBD1 matching over 7 bases. Germline values: CDR1 MNHEY, CDR2 SVGAGI. The ends lost 6 bases at V and 7 bases at J; junction bases unmatched: 9. CDR3 length: 14 residues. CDR3 sequence (DNA): TGTGCCAGCAGGATGGACAGGTCGAGGAACACCATATATTTT. Its protein is CASRMDRSRNTIYF.

The chain combines TRBV11-2 with TRBJ2-3; 9 bases align to TRBD2. Germline CDR1 is SGHAT and CDR2 is FQNNGV. This CDR3 comprises 18 residues. V lost 5 bases, J lost 4 bases, and 16 bases stayed unmatched. CDR3 nucleotides: TGTGCCAGCAGCCCCCTTCTTCCCTGGACTAGCGCCTCAGATACGCAGTATTTT. Its translation: CASSPLLPWTSASDTQYF.

CDR3 sequence reads: CASSLTGATEAFF. The DNA of the CDR3 is TGTGCCAGCTCACTTACAGGGGCCACTGAAGCTTTCTTT. The V call is TRBV18, the J call TRBJ1-1; 7 bases align to TRBD1. Germline V CDR1 and CDR2: KGHSH, LQKENI. V lost 4 bases to trimming and J lost 4 bases; unmatched junction nucleotides: 3. CDR3 length: 13 residues. The full variable domain, in which reference TRBV18 and TRBJ1-1 provide the parts outside the CDR3, is NAGVMQNPRHLVRRRGQEARLRCSPMKGHSHVYWYRQLPEEGLKFMVYLQKENIIDESGMPKERFSAEFPKEGPSILRIQQVVRGDSAAYFCASSLTGATEAFFGQGTRLTVV.

DNA for the CDR3: TGTGCCAGCAGGGGAGGGACACCTCTTGGGCAGTACTTC. It specifies CASRGGTPLGQYF. The gene calls are TRBV28 and TRBJ2-7, with a tentative D call TRBD2 (7 bases). The V end was cut by 6 bases, the J end by 9 bases, with 18 bases between. The CDR3 loop spans 13 amino acids. The germline V gene has CDR1 MDHEN and CDR2 SYDVKM.

The chain links TRBV28 to TRBJ1-2, with 9 positions matching TRBD1. The germline V gene has CDR1 MDHEN and CDR2 SYDVKM. Trimming took 3 bases from V and 8 from J; bases not matched to a gene: 7. The CDR3 has 14 residues. CDR3 nucleotide sequence: TGTGCCAGCAGTTTTACAGGGGGCGGCCTGGGCTACACCTTC. Its protein is CASSFTGGGLGYTF.

The rearrangement joins TRBV7-8 to TRBJ2-7, with 7 bases fitting TRBD1. The V segment lost 6 bases and the J segment 5 bases; nucleotides outside the gene matches: 10. The CDR3 covers 14 residues. CDR1 SGHVS and CDR2 FQNEAQ come from the germline V gene. CDR3 in amino acids: CASRMSGGSNEQYF. The CDR3 bases are TGTGCCAGCAGGATGTCAGGGGGTTCAAACGAGCAGTACTTC.

The rearrangement joins TRBV7-2 to TRBJ2-3; 16 bases fit TRBD2. With V trimmed by 5 bases and J by 5 bases, 10 bases remained unmatched. The germline CDR1 and CDR2 sequences are SGHTA and FQGNSA. The CDR3 covers 18 residues. CDR3 nucleotide sequence: TGTGCCAGCAGCCACCGAGGGACTAGCGGGAGGGGGGTAGATACGCAGTATTTT. Its protein is CASSHRGTSGRGVDTQYF. The full variable domain, its missing parts supplied by reference TRBV7-2 and TRBJ2-3, is GAGVSQSPSNKVTEKGKDVELRCDPISGHTALYWYRQSLGQGLEFLIYFQGNSAPDKSGLPSDRFSAERTGGSVSTLTIQRTQQEDSAVYLCASSHRGTSGRGVDTQYFGPGTRLTVL.

The gene calls are TRBV10-1 and TRBJ1-2; D is ambiguous. The CDR3 length is 13 residues. V shed 4 bases and J shed 8 bases, with 14 bases lying between them. CDR1 and CDR2 (germline): WNHNN, SYGVQD (reference sequence). The CDR3 here is CASSGFDGKGYTF. In DNA form, the CDR3 reads TGCGCCAGCAGTGGTTTCGACGGGAAGGGCTACACCTTC.

The V gene is TRBV28, the J gene TRBJ2-7, with 8 nucleotides matching TRBD2. The CDR3 consists of 15 residues. Germline V CDR1 and CDR2: MDHEN, SYDVKM. With V trimmed by 7 bases and J by 0 bases, 8 bases remained unmatched. The CDR3 region is CASKAASGPSYEQYF. The DNA of the CDR3 is TGTGCCAGCAAGGCAGCTAGCGGGCCCTCCTACGAGCAGTACTTC.

This clone is deemed medium-sized. The chain is built from TRBV10-1 and TRBJ1-1, with TRBD1 as a possible D gene (6 bases). V was clipped by 7 bases and J by 1 base, with 10 bases between them. Germline CDR1 and CDR2: WNHNN and SYGVQD (reference sequence). CDR3 length: 13 amino acids. The DNA of the CDR3 is TGCGCCAGCAAAACAGGGAAGAACACTGAAGCTTTCTTT. Translated, it gives CASKTGKNTEAFF.

The V gene is TRBV5-1, the J gene TRBJ2-7; D might be TRBD2 (6 bases). Germline V gene lookup returns CDR1 SGHRS and CDR2 YFSETQ. V lost 0 bases and J lost 6, with 10 bases in between. The CDR3 spans 13 residues. The CDR3, as DNA: TGCGCCAGCAGCTTGGAGCGGGCGGCCGAGCAGTACTTC. Translating gives CASSLERAAEQYF.

This clone was counted a single time. The chain recombines TRBV6-5 with TRBJ2-1, with 7 bases matching TRBD1. V shed 6 bases, J shed 7 bases, and the junction held 12 bases outside the gene matches. This CDR3 has 15 amino acids. Looked up from germline, CDR1 is MNHEY and CDR2 is SVGAGI. The CDR3 sequence: CASSLSPGTVNEQFF. In nucleotides, the CDR3 is TGTGCCAGCAGCCTATCTCCAGGGACAGTAAATGAGCAGTTCTTC.

The chain employs TRBV6-6 and TRBJ2-7; D call uncertain. V was trimmed by 10 bases and J by 1 base, leaving 11 bases between them. This CDR3 contains 12 residues. The germline V gene has CDR1 MNHNY and CDR2 SVGAGI (reference sequence). The CDR3 reads CATALGSYEQYF. DNA for the CDR3: TGTGCCACCGCGCTGGGGTCCTACGAGCAGTACTTC.

The chain carries TRBV7-2 and TRBJ1-1; D is perhaps TRBD1 (6 bases). From germline, CDR1 is SGHTA and CDR2 FQGNSA. Trimming pared 7 bases from V and 0 bases from J, leaving 15 bases between. The CDR3 loop spans 15 amino acids. CDR3 residues: CASTFLQGMNTEAFF. In DNA, the CDR3 is TGTGCCAGCACCTTCTTACAGGGTATGAACACTGAAGCTTTCTTT.

The CDR3 is CASSLVQGTTSLSQYF. The CDR3 DNA reads TGCGCCAGCAGCTTGGTGCAGGGCACAACATCCCTTTCGCAGTATTTT. The genes are TRBV5-1 and TRBJ2-3; possible D gene TRBD1, 5 bases. The V gene's germline CDR1 is SGHRS and CDR2 YFSETQ. V dropped 0 bases and J dropped 10 bases, with 21 bases sitting between them. CDR3 size: 16 residues.

V usage is TRBV3-1 (or the pseudogene TRBV3-2) and J usage is TRBJ1-2; TRBD1 agrees at 7 bases. V trimming: 5 bases; J trimming: 5 bases; junction bases outside the gene matches: 5. The CDR3 runs 13 residues. Germline CDR1 reads LGHDT; CDR2 reads YNNKEL (reference sequence). The CDR3 DNA follows: TGTGCCAGCAGCTTGGACAGGAGTTATGGCTACACCTTC. This sequence encodes CASSLDRSYGYTF.

The CDR3 coding sequence is TGTGCCTGGAGTGTAGGACAGTCACCAGAGCAGTTCTTC. Encoded protein: CAWSVGQSPEQFF. This chain uses TRBV30 with TRBJ2-1; tentative D call: TRBD1 (6 bases). In germline, CDR1 is GTSNPN, CDR2 SVGIG (reference sequence). Trimming took off 0 bases at V and 10 bases at J, with 13 bases between the two ends. This CDR3 has 13 amino acids.

This clone was detected only once. The chain recombines TRBV9 with TRBJ2-2; 7 nucleotides align to TRBD1. The V gene's germline CDR1 is SGDLS and CDR2 YYNGEE. J lost 1 base, V lost 0 bases, and 6 bases had no gene match. The CDR3 length is 17 residues. This CDR3 reads CASSVALQGENTGELFF. DNA for the CDR3: TGTGCCAGCAGCGTAGCTTTGCAGGGGGAGAACACCGGGGAGCTGTTTTTT.

The chain joins TRBV10-3 to TRBJ2-7; a weak D match, TRBD2 (7 bases). CDR1 ENHRY and CDR2 SYGVKD come from the germline V gene. V shed 6 bases and J shed 2 bases, with 17 bases lying between them. There are 15 residues in the CDR3. As DNA, the CDR3 is TGTGCCATCAGGGACTCCGGGGAGGGGGCCTACGAGCAGTACTTC. Translated, it gives CAIRDSGEGAYEQYF.

The chain joins TRBV18 to TRBJ2-3; 10 bases map to TRBD2. The CDR3 runs to 16 residues. Germline assignment: CDR1 KGHSH and CDR2 LQKENI. V lost 4 bases and J lost 1; bases outside the gene matches: 5. In DNA form, the CDR3 reads TGTGCCAGCTCACGCGACCTAGCGGGAGGCACAGATACGCAGTATTTT. Translated, it gives CASSRDLAGGTDTQYF.